This TCR beta chain was obtained from a study of blood T cell repertoires in COVID-19. Across the study: The United States, Italy and Spain provided the acute and convalescent COVID-19 samples. PBMCs, B-cell-depleted T cells, or T cells provided the cDNA or gDNA that made up the material.

The CDR3 loop spans 15 amino acids. V shed 4 bases and J shed 9 bases, with 16 bases lying between them. Germline V gene data show CDR1 as SEHNR and CDR2 as FQNEAQ (reference sequence). Profiling relied on immunoSEQ multiplex PCR, and the TCRdb table lists in-frame clones only, not all of them. The profile shows 96,000 or so clones, about 88% of them singletons. The V and J genes are TRBV7-9 and TRBJ1-6; D unclear. Sequencing was carried out using peripheral blood. The TCR originated in a woman older than 75 with acute or convalescent COVID-19. The CDR3, as DNA: TGTGCCAGCAGCTCCCACAGTACCGTAGGTTCACCCCTCCACTTT. Translation: CASSSHSTVGSPLHF. The whole variable domain, remainder taken from reference TRBV7-9 and TRBJ1-6, is DTGVSQNPRHKITKRGQNVTFRCDPISEHNRLYWYRQTLGQGPEFLTYFQNEAQLEKSRLLSDRFSAERPKGSFSTLEIQRTEQGDSAMYLCASSSHSTVGSPLHFGNGTRLTVT.